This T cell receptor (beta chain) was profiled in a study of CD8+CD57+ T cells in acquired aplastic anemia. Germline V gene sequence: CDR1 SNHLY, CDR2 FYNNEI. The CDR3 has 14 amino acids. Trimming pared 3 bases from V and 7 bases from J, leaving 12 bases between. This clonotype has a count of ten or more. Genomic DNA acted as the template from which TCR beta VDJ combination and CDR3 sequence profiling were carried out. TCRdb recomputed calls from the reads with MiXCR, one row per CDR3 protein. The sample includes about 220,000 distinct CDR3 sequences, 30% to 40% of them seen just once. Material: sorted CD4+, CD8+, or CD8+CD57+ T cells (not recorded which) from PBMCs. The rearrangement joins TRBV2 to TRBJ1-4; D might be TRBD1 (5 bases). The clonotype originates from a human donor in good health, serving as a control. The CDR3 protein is CASSDGGFGEKLFF. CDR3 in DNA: TGTGCCAGCAGTGATGGGGGGTTCGGTGAAAAACTGTTTTTT.